The clone carrying this T cell receptor (beta chain) was seen a single time. This record belongs to a study of blood T cell repertoires in COVID-19. Across the study: Both acute and convalescent COVID-19 samples were obtained from the United States, Italy and Spain.

Authors' methods: Amplifying reference gene primers gave estimates of nucleated cell counts. This table comes from immunoSEQ multiplex PCR, and its TCRdb copy is limited to in-frame clones, with some not included. From that table come the V and J calls and clone size; the DNA was used to work out D and trimming. The data contain about 180,000 clones, around 83% of them singletons. The receptor comes from a man aged 50 or older who had recovered from COVID-19. Input material: PBMCs or T cells enriched from blood (not recorded which).

This CDR3 reads CASSSTGTGADEQFF. CDR3 nucleotides: TGTGCCAGCAGTTCAACCGGGACAGGGGCCGATGAGCAGTTCTTC. The chain couples TRBV27 to TRBJ2-1; 10 bases line up with TRBD1. Trimming took 4 bases from V and 8 from J; bases not matched to a gene: 8. CDR1 is MNHEY and CDR2 is SMNVEV in the germline V gene (reference sequence). This CDR3 comprises 15 residues.